Below are 17 T cell receptor beta chains sequenced from a single sample in a study of blood T cell repertoires in COVID-19. Only in-frame clones appear in the TCRdb table, and some are missing; sequencing was by immunoSEQ multiplex PCR. The sample lists approximately 400,000 clones; approximately 89% were seen once. The sample consisted of peripheral blood. Source of these receptors: a woman in her forties or fifties with COVID-19, enrolled during active disease.

CDR3 residues: CASSTRTEGSNQPQHF. In DNA form, the CDR3 reads TGTGCCAGCAGCACCCGAACAGAGGGAAGCAATCAGCCCCAGCATTTT. V usage is TRBV21-1 and J usage is TRBJ1-5. TRBV21-1 is a pseudogene locus. The CDR3 runs to 16 residues.

The chain has TRBV9 and TRBJ2-5, with a tentative D call TRBD2 (6 bases). The CDR3 runs 13 residues. The germline V and J ends were trimmed by 2 bases and 5 bases, with 10 bases remaining between them. CDR1 and CDR2 (germline): SGDLS, YYNGEE. This CDR3 is CASSVGGDETQYF. The CDR3 DNA follows: TGTGCCAGCAGCGTCGGGGGAGACGAGACCCAGTACTTC.

J is TRBJ2-6 and V is TRBV28; 10 bases match TRBD1. CDR3 size: 18 residues. The trim removed 2 bases at V and 0 bases at J, leaving 4 bases unmatched. Germline V gives CDR1 MDHEN, CDR2 SYDVKM. CDR3 sequence: CASSLPGTGVSGANVLTF. The CDR3 nucleotides are TGTGCCAGCAGTTTACCCGGGACAGGGGTCTCTGGGGCCAACGTCCTGACTTTC. Using reference TRBV28 and TRBJ2-6 for the parts outside the CDR3, the full variable domain is DVKVTQSSRYLVKRTGEKVFLECVQDMDHENMFWYRQDPGLGLRLIYFSYDVKMKEKGDIPEGYSVSREKKERFSLILESASTNQTSMYLCASSLPGTGVSGANVLTFGAGSRLTVL.

The CDR3 DNA follows: TGTGCCAGCAGTAGCCCTGACACCCTGAACACTGAAGCTTTCTTT. Translation: CASSSPDTLNTEAFF. The chain joins TRBV27 to TRBJ1-1; no clear D gene. The V gene lost 5 bases and the J gene lost 0 bases, with 13 bases spanning the gap. Germline V gene sequence: CDR1 MNHEY, CDR2 SMNVEV (reference sequence). The CDR3 is made up of 15 amino acids.

This rearrangement joins TRBV30 to TRBJ2-6, with D unclear. V was clipped by 6 bases and J by 0 bases, with 9 bases between them. CDR1 GTSNPN and CDR2 SVGIG come from the germline V gene (reference sequence). This CDR3 spans 14 amino acids. The CDR3 region is CACHTGSGANVLTF. The CDR3 bases are TGTGCCTGTCATACGGGCTCTGGGGCCAACGTCCTGACTTTC.

The CDR3 spells CASSPPTGDTQYF. CDR3 DNA sequence: TGTGCCAGCAGCCCGCCGACTGGAGATACGCAGTATTTT. The chain couples TRBV5-4 to TRBJ2-3, with D uncertain. The germline V and J ends were trimmed by 4 bases and 5 bases, with 11 bases remaining between them. This CDR3 is 13 amino acids long. Looked up from germline, CDR1 is SGHNT and CDR2 is YYREEE (reference sequence).

The chain joins TRBV27 to TRBJ1-2; TRBD1 aligns across 8 bases. The germline V gene has CDR1 MNHEY and CDR2 SMNVEV (reference sequence). CDR3 length: 13 amino acids. Trimming took 5 bases from V and 11 from J; bases not matched to a gene: 10. This chain's CDR3 is CASSPWTGTYYTF. CDR3 nucleotides: TGTGCCAGCAGTCCTTGGACAGGGACCTATTACACCTTC.

The gene calls are TRBV30 and TRBJ1-2; 7 bases align to TRBD1. V lost 6 bases, J lost 0 bases, and 4 bases stayed unmatched. The CDR3 extends over 13 amino acids. Per the germline V gene, CDR1 is GTSNPN and CDR2 is SVGIG (reference sequence). CDR3 sequence: CACPGTANYGYTF. CDR3 coding DNA: TGTGCCTGTCCCGGGACAGCTAACTATGGCTACACCTTC.

This rearrangement joins TRBV11-2 to TRBJ2-7; D may be TRBD1 (5 bases). Germline CDR1 is SGHAT and CDR2 is FQNNGV. CDR3 length equals 14 residues. V lost 1 base, J lost 3 bases, and 10 bases lay in between. CDR3 DNA: TGTGCCAGCAGCTTAGGGGGCATCAACTACGAGCAGTACTTC. The encoded protein is CASSLGGINYEQYF.

The V call is TRBV5-1, the J call TRBJ1-1; the match to TRBD1 covers 9 bases. The CDR3 sequence is 13 residues long. Looked up from germline, CDR1 is SGHRS and CDR2 is YFSETQ. The V and J ends lost 4 bases and 4 bases, in that order; junction bases with no gene match: 2. The CDR3 DNA is TGCGCCAGCAGCCCGGGACAGGGCACTGAAGCTTTCTTT. Translating gives CASSPGQGTEAFF. Using reference TRBV5-1 and TRBJ1-1 for the parts outside the CDR3, the full variable domain is KAGVTQTPRYLIKTRGQQVTLSCSPISGHRSVSWYQQTPGQGLQFLFEYFSETQRNKGNFPGRFSGRQFSNSRSEMNVSTLELGDSALYLCASSPGQGTEAFFGQGTRLTVV.

This chain connects TRBV2 to TRBJ1-1; TRBD1 matches 8 bases. CDR3 length equals 15 residues. CDR1 and CDR2 (germline): SNHLY, FYNNEI. The V gene end was trimmed by 4 bases and the J gene end by 3 bases; junction bases not matched to a gene: 7. The DNA of the CDR3 is TGTGCCAGCAGTGCGCGCAGGGGGCGGGACACTGAAGCTTTCTTT. This encodes CASSARRGRDTEAFF.

This chain uses TRBV7-2 with TRBJ2-2; D is uncertain. The V and J ends lost 1 base and 5 bases respectively, with 8 bases between them. Germline V CDR1 and CDR2: SGHTA, FQGNSA. This CDR3 contains 14 residues. The CDR3 bases are TGTGCCAGCAGCTTAGGCAGAAATACCGGGGAGCTGTTTTTT. Protein: CASSLGRNTGELFF.

The CDR3 DNA reads TGTGCCGGTTCCCCGGGCACAGATACGCAGTATTTT. Encoded protein: CAGSPGTDTQYF. V usage is TRBV28 and J usage is TRBJ2-3; no firm D call. With 11 bases removed from V and 1 base from J, the gap between germline ends came to 10 bases. Germline-derived CDR1 and CDR2 are MDHEN and SYDVKM. CDR3 length: 12 amino acids.

The V gene is TRBV6-6, the J gene TRBJ2-1; possible D gene TRBD2, 7 bases. The CDR3 is made up of 17 amino acids. Looked up from germline, CDR1 is MNHNY and CDR2 is SVGAGI (reference sequence). Trimming stripped 5 bases from V and 0 bases from J, with 17 bases between. CDR3 loop: CASSPREGGSSYNEQFF. CDR3 nucleotides: TGTGCCAGCAGTCCGAGGGAGGGGGGGAGCTCCTACAATGAGCAGTTCTTC.

About this clone: This CDR3 is also generated by other DNA sequences in the sample. The chain joins TRBV7-9 to TRBJ1-3; D not resolved. This CDR3 region has 14 residues. The germline gives CDR1 SEHNR, CDR2 FQNEAQ (reference sequence). Trimming removed 5 bases from V and 0 bases from J, with 8 bases in between. The CDR3 DNA follows: TGTGCCAGCAGCCGGGGAGGCTCTGGAAACACCATATATTTT. Translation: CASSRGGSGNTIYF.

There are a few counts of this clone. The DNA of the CDR3 is TGTGCCTGGAGCCGCGCCCCGACGGGGGGCAATCAGCCCCAGCATTTT. It translates to CAWSRAPTGGNQPQHF. The V gene is TRBV30, the J gene TRBJ1-5; D might be TRBD1 (5 bases). Germline V gene data show CDR1 as GTSNPN and CDR2 as SVGIG (reference sequence). V dropped 3 bases and J dropped 2 bases, with 17 bases sitting between them. The CDR3 has 16 amino acids.

V gene TRBV30 combines with J gene TRBJ1-1; D is undetermined. The CDR3 sequence is 14 residues long. The germline V and J ends were trimmed by 0 bases and 0 bases, with 8 bases remaining between them. The germline V gene encodes CDR1 GTSNPN and CDR2 SVGIG (reference sequence). CDR3 nucleotide sequence: TGTGCCTGGAGTGTCGCGGCCCTGAACACTGAAGCTTTCTTT. This encodes CAWSVAALNTEAFF.